This TCR beta chain was retrieved from a study of blood T cells in healthy people across ages. Primers used in a second PCR of roughly 6 to 11 cycles were a sample-barcoded 5' primer and a J-beta primer mix. Researchers report that a template-switch adaptor with 12 random nucleotides tagged each cDNA molecule. Each CDR3 protein is one row after TCRdb ran MiXCR on the 5' RACE reads. Of about 1.7 million distinct CDR3 sequences in the sample, approximately 30% were seen once. Whole-study findings and limits: Investigators viewed diversity estimates from one million T cells as underestimates, the study reported. Researchers said unsorted PBMCs prevented a conclusive naive versus antigen-experienced comparison.

In regard to this clonotype: Its antigen is unidentified. The junction shows a germline mismatch at one end, possibly a read error.

Ranging in age from about 6 to 100, the donors were healthy Caucasian individuals from Russia. Germline V lookup: CDR1 LGHDT, CDR2 YNNKEL (reference sequence). The CDR3 totals 11 residues. The J gene is TRBJ2-4, the V gene TRBV3-1; no firm D call. The J call may not be correct, given that the DNA end is closer to TRBJ2-7. This receptor was obtained from a woman in her twenties or thirties in good health. The sequenced material came from blood. Written as DNA, the CDR3 is TGTGCCGGCAGCCAAGAAAGCGAGCAGTACTTC. This encodes CAGSQESEQYF.